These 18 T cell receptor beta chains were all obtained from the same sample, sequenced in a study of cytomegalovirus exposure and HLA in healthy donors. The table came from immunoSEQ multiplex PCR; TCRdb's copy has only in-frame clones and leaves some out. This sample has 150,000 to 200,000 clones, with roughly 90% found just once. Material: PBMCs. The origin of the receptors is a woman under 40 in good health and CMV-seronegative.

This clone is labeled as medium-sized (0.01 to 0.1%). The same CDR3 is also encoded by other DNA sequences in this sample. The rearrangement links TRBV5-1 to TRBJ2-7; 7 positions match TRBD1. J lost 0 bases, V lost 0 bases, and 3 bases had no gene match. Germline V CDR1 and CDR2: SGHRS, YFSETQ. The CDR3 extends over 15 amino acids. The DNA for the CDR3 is TGCGCCAGCAGCTTGGGGGCAGGGGGCTCCTACGAGCAGTACTTC. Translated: CASSLGAGGSYEQYF.

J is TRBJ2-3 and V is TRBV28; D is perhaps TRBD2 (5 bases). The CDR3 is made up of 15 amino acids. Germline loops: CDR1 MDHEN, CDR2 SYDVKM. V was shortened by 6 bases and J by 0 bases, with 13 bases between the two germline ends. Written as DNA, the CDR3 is TGTGCCAGCAGCCGGGATGGACTCAGCACAGATACGCAGTATTTT. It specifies CASSRDGLSTDTQYF.

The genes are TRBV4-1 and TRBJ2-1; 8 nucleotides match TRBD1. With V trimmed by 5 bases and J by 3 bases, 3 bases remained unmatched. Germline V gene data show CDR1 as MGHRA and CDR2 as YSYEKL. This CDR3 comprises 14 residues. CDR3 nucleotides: TGCGCCAGCAGCGCAGGGGGCTTCTACAATGAGCAGTTCTTC. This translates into CASSAGGFYNEQFF.

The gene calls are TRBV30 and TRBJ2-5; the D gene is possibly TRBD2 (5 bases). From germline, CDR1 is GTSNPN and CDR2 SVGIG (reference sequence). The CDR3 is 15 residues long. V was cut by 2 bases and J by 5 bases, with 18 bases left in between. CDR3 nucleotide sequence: TGTGCCTGGAGTTACGGTCAGCGGAGTGGGGAGACCCAGTACTTC. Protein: CAWSYGQRSGETQYF.

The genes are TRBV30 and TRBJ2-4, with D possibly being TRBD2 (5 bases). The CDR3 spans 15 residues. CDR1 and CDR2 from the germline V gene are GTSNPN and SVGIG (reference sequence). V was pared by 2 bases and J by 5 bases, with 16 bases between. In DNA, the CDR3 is TGTGCCTGGAGTAGAGAAAGAGGGTCCCAAAACATTCAGTACTTC. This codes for CAWSRERGSQNIQYF.

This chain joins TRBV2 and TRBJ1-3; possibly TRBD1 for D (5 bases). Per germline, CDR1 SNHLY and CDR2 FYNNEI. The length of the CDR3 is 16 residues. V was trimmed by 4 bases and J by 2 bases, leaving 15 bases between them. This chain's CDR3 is CASSAFGGSTGNTIYF. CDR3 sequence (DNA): TGTGCCAGCAGTGCCTTTGGGGGAAGCACTGGAAACACCATATATTTT.

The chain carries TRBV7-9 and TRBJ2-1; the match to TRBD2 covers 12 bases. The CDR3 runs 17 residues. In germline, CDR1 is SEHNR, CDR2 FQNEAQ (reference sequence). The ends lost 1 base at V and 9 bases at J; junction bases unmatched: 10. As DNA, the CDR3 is TGTGCCAGCAGCTTAGTCGCTAGCGGGAGGGTCCAAGGTGAGCAGTTCTTC. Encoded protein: CASSLVASGRVQGEQFF.

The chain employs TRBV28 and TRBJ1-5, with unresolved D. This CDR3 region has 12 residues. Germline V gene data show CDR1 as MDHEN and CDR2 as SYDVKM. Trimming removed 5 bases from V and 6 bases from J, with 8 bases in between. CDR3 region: CASSPPPQPQHF. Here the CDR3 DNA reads TGTGCCAGCAGTCCCCCCCCTCAGCCCCAGCATTTT. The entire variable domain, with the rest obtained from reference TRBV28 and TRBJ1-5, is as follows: DVKVTQSSRYLVKRTGEKVFLECVQDMDHENMFWYRQDPGLGLRLIYFSYDVKMKEKGDIPEGYSVSREKKERFSLILESASTNQTSMYLCASSPPPQPQHFGDGTRLSIL.

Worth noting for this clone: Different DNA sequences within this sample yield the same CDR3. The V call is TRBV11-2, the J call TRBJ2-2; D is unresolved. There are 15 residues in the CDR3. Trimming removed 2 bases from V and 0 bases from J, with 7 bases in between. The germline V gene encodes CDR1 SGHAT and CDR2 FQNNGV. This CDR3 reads CASSLLRPNTGELFF. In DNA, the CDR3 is TGTGCCAGCAGCTTACTGAGACCGAACACCGGGGAGCTGTTTTTT. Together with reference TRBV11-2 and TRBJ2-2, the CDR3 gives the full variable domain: EAGVAQSPRYKIIEKRQSVAFWCNPISGHATLYWYQQILGQGPKLLIQFQNNGVVDDSQLPKDRFSAERLKGVDSTLKIQPAKLEDSAVYLCASSLLRPNTGELFFGEGSRLTVL.

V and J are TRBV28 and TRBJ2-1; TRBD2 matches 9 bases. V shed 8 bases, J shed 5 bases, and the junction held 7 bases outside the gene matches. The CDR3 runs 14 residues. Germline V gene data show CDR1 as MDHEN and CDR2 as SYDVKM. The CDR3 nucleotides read TGTGCCAGCGGTCCGGGACTAGCCCACAATGAGCAGTTCTTC. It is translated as CASGPGLAHNEQFF.

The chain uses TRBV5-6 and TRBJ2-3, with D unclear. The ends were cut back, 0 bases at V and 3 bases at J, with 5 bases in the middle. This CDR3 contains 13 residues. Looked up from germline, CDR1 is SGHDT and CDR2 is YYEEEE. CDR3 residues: CASSLVVTDTQYF. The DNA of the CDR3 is TGTGCCAGCAGCTTGGTAGTGACAGATACGCAGTATTTT.

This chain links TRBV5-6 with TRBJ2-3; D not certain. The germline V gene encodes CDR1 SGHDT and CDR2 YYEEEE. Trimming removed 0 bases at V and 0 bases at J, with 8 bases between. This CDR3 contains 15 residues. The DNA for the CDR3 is TGTGCCAGCAGCTTGGGGCCCCTTAGCACAGATACGCAGTATTTT. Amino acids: CASSLGPLSTDTQYF.

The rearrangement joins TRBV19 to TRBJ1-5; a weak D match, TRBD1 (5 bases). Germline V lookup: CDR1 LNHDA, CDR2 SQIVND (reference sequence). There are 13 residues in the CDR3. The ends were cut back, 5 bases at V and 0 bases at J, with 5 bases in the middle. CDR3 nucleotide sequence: TGTGCCAGTAGTCAGGGTAGCAATCAGCCCCAGCATTTT. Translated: CASSQGSNQPQHF.

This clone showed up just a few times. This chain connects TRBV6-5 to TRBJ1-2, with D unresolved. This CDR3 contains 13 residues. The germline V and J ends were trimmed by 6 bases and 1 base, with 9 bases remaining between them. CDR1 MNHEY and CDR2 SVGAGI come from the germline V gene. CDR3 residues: CASRADLNYGYTF. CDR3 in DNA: TGTGCCAGCAGGGCCGACCTTAACTATGGCTACACCTTC.

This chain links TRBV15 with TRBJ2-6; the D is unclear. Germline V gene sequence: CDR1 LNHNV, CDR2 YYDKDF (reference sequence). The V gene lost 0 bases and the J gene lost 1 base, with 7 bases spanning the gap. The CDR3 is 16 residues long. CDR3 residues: CATSRDTRSGANVLTF. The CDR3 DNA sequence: TGTGCCACCAGCAGAGATACGAGATCTGGGGCCAACGTCCTGACTTTC.

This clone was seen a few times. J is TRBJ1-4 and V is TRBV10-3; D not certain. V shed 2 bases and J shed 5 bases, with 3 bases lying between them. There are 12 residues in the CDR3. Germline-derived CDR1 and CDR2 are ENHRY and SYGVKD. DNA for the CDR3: TGTGCCATCAGTGAGCACAATGAAAAACTGTTTTTT. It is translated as CAISEHNEKLFF.

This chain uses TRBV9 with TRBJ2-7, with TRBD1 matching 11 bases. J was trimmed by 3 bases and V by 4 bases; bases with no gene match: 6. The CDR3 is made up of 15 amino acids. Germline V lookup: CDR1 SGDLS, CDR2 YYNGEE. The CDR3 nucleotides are TGTGCCAGCAGCCAGGGACAGGGGGTCAGCTACGAGCAGTACTTC. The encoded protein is CASSQGQGVSYEQYF. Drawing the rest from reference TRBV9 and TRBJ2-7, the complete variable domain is DSGVTQTPKHLITATGQRVTLRCSPRSGDLSVYWYQQSLDQGLQFLIQYYNGEERAKGNILERFSAQQFPDLHSELNLSSLELGDSALYFCASSQGQGVSYEQYFGPGTRLTVT.

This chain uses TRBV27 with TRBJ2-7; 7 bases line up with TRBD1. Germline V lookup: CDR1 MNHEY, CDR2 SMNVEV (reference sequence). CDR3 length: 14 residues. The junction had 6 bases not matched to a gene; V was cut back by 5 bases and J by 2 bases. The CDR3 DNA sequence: TGTGCCAGCAGTGCGTCGAGGGGGCCCTACGAGCAGTACTTC. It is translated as CASSASRGPYEQYF.